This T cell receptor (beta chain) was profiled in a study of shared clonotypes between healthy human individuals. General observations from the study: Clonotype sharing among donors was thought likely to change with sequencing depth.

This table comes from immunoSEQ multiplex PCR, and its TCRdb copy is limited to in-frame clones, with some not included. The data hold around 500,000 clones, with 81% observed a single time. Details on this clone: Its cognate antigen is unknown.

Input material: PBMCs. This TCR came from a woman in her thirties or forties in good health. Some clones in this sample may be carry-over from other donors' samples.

The CDR3: CASTLPGGADHTGELFF. The CDR3 DNA is TGCGCCAGCACCCTACCGGGGGGGGCGGATCACACCGGGGAGCTGTTTTTT. The V and J genes are TRBV23-1 and TRBJ2-2, with TRBD2 matching over 8 bases. TRBV23-1 is an open reading frame whose function is uncertain. J gave up 3 bases and V 7 bases, and 13 bases lay outside the gene matches. The CDR3 loop spans 17 amino acids.